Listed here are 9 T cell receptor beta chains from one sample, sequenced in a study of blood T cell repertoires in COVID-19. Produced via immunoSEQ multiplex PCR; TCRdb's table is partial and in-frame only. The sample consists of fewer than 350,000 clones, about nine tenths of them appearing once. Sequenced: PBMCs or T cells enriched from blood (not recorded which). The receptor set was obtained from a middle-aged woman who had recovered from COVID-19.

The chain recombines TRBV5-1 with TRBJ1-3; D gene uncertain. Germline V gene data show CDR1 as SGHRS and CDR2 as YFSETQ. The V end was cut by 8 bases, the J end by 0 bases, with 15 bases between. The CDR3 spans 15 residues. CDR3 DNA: TGCGCCAGTCAACTCCGAGTCATCTCTGGAAACACCATATATTTT. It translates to CASQLRVISGNTIYF.

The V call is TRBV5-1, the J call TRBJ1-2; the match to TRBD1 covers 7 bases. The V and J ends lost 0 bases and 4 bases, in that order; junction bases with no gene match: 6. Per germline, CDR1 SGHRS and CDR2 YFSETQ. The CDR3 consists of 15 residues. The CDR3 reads CASSLEGGGSYGYTF. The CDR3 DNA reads TGCGCCAGCAGCTTGGAAGGGGGCGGTTCCTATGGCTACACCTTC. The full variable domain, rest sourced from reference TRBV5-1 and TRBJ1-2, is KAGVTQTPRYLIKTRGQQVTLSCSPISGHRSVSWYQQTPGQGLQFLFEYFSETQRNKGNFPGRFSGRQFSNSRSEMNVSTLELGDSALYLCASSLEGGGSYGYTFGSGTRLTVV.

CDR3 nucleotides: TGTGCCAGCAGTTACGTGGCAGGAGGGGAGACCCAGTACTTC. Amino acids: CASSYVAGGETQYF. The chain recombines TRBV6-2 or TRBV6-3 with TRBJ2-5; D is possibly TRBD2 (6 bases). The V end was cut by 2 bases, the J end by 5 bases, with 12 bases between. This CDR3 spans 14 amino acids. Germline assignment: CDR1 MNHEY and CDR2 SVGEGT.

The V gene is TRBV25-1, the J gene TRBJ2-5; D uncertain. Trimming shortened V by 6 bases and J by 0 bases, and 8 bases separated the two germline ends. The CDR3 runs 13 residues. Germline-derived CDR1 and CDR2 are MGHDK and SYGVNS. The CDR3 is CASSFSYQETQYF. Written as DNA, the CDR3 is TGTGCCAGCAGCTTTTCGTACCAAGAGACCCAGTACTTC. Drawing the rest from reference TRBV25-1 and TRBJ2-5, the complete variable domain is EADIYQTPRYLVIGTGKKITLECSQTMGHDKMYWYQQDPGMELHLIHYSYGVNSTEKGDLSSESTVSRIRTEHFPLTLESARPSHTSQYLCASSFSYQETQYFGPGTRLLVL.

CDR3 residues: CASSLQWTVQETQYF. CDR3 bases: TGTGCCAGCAGCCTTCAATGGACAGTCCAAGAGACCCAGTACTTC. The chain combines TRBV9 with TRBJ2-5; weak D call: TRBD1 (6 bases). The V end was cut by 4 bases, the J end by 1 base, with 14 bases between. CDR1 SGDLS and CDR2 YYNGEE come from the germline V gene. The length of the CDR3 is 15 residues.

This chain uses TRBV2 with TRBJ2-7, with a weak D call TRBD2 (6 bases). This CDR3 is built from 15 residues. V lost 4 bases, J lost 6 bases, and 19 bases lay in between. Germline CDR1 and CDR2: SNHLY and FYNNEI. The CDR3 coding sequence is TGTGCCAGCAGTGTCCAATCCGGGAGAGCCGGCGAGCAGTACTTC. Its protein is CASSVQSGRAGEQYF.

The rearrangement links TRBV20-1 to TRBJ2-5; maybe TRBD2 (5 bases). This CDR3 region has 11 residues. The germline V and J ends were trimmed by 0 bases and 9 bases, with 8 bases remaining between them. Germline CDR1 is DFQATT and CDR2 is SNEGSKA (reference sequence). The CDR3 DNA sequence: TGCAGTGCTAGAGACCGGCGGGCCCAGTACTTC. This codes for CSARDRRAQYF.

The CDR3 region is CSVGSSYGYTF. The CDR3 DNA reads as TGCAGCGTTGGGTCCAGCTATGGCTACACCTTC. This chain uses TRBV29-1 with TRBJ1-2, with D unresolved. This CDR3 spans 11 amino acids. V gave up 4 bases and J gave up 4 bases, with 7 bases separating them. The germline gives CDR1 SQVTM, CDR2 ANQGSEA.

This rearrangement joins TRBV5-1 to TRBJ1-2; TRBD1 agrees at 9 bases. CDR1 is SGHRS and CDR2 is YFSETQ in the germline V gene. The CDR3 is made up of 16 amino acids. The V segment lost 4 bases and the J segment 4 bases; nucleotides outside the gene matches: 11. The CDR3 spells CASSARTGVQSYGYTF. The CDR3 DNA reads TGCGCCAGCAGCGCCCGGACAGGGGTTCAAAGCTATGGCTACACCTTC.